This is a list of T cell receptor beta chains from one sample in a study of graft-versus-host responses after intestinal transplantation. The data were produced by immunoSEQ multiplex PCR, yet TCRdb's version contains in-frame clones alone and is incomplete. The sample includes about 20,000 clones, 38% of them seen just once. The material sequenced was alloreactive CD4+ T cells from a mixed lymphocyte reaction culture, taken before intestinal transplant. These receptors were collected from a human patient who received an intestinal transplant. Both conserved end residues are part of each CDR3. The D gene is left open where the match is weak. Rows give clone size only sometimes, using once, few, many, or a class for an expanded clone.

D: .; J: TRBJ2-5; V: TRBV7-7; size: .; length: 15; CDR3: CASSLGGVSVETQYF; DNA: TGTGCCAGCAGCTTAGGGGGCGTCAGTGTAGAGACCCAGTACTTC
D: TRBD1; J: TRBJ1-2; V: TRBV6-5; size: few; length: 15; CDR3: CASSRRTGGGYGYTF; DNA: TGTGCCAGCAGCAGGAGGACAGGGGGGGGCTATGGCTACACCTTC
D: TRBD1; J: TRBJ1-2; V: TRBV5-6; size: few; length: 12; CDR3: CASSYRGPQETF; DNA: TGTGCCAGCAGCTACAGGGGGCCGCAAGAGACCTTC
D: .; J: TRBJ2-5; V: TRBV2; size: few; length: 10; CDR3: CASSEGTQYF; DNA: TGTGCCAGCAGTGAAGGGACCCAGTACTTC
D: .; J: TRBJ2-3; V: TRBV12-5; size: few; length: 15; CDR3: CASGPGPPEKDTQYF; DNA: TGTGCTAGTGGTCCCGGACCGCCCGAGAAAGATACGCAGTATTTT
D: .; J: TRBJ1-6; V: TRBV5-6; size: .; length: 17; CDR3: CASSFVSLRRSNSPLHF; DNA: TGTGCCAGCAGCTTTGTCAGCTTGCGTCGGTCCAATTCACCCCTCCACTTT
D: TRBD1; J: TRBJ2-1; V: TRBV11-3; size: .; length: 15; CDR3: CASSLDRTGVSEQFF; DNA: TGTGCCAGCAGCTTAGACCGAACAGGGGTAAGTGAGCAGTTCTTC
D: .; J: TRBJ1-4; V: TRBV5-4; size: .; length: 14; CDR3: CASSRGGTNEKLFF; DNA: TGTGCCAGCAGCCGTGGGGGAACTAATGAAAAACTGTTTTTT
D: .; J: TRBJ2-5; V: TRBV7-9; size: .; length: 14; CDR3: CASSSGRGGETQYF; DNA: TGTGCCAGCAGCTCAGGCAGGGGAGGAGAGACCCAGTACTTC
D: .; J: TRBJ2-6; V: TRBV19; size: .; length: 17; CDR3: CASSSHRDTSGANVLTF; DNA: TGTGCCAGTAGTAGTCACCGGGACACCTCTGGGGCCAACGTCCTGACTTTC
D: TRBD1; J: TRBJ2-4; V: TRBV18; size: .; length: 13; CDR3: CASSPDRVGDQYF; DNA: TGTGCCAGCTCACCGGACAGGGTGGGTGATCAGTACTTC
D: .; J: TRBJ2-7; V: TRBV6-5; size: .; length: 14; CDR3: CASSPNPGSYEQYF; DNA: TGTGCCAGCAGCCCAAATCCGGGGAGTTACGAGCAGTACTTC
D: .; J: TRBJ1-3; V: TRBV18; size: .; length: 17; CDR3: CASSLRPQARAGNTIYF; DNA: TGTGCCAGCTCACTTCGACCACAGGCAAGGGCTGGAAACACCATATATTTT
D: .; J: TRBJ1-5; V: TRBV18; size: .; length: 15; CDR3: CASSPPASGNQPQHF; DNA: TGTGCCAGCTCACCACCGGCGTCAGGGAATCAGCCCCAGCATTTT
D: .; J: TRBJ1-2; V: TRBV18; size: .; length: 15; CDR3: CASSPREGQGHGYTF; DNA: TGTGCCAGCTCACCACGGGAGGGGCAGGGCCATGGCTACACCTTC
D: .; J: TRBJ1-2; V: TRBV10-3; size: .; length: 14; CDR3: CAIRPQRGSYGYTF; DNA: TGTGCCATCAGGCCACAGAGAGGGTCGTATGGCTACACCTTC
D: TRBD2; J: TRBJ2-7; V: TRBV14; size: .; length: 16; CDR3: CASSPMGAGVPYEQYF; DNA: TGTGCCAGCAGCCCCATGGGAGCGGGGGTTCCCTACGAGCAGTACTTC
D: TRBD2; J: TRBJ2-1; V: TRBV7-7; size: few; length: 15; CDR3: CASSFGTGTRDEQFF; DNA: TGTGCCAGCAGCTTTGGGACCGGGACTAGGGATGAGCAGTTCTTC
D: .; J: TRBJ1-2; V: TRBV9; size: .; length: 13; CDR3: CASSAGRPRGYTF; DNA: TGTGCCAGCAGCGCTGGACGGCCGAGGGGCTACACCTTC
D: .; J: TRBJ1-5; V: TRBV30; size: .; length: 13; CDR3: CAWSIRGDQPQHF; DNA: TGTGCCTGGAGTATCAGGGGAGATCAGCCCCAGCATTTT
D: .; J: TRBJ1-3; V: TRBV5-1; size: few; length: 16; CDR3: CASSRGEGRTGNTIYF; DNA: TGCGCCAGCAGCCGAGGCGAGGGTCGAACAGGAAACACCATATATTTT
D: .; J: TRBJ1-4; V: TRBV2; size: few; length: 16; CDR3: CASSEGLRTANEKLFF; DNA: TGTGCCAGCAGTGAAGGATTGAGGACGGCGAATGAAAAACTGTTTTTT
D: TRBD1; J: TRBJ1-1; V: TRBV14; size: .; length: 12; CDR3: CASSQTGRRAFF; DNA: TGTGCCAGCAGCCAGACAGGGAGGCGAGCTTTCTTT
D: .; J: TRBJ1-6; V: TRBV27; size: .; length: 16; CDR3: CASSTNWVQAISPLHF; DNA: TGTGCCAGCAGTACGAATTGGGTGCAGGCCATTTCACCCCTCCACTTT
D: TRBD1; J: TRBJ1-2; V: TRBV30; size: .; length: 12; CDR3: CAWGQGGYGYTF; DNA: TGTGCCTGGGGACAGGGGGGCTATGGCTACACCTTC
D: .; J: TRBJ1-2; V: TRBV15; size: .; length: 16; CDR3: CATSRDTHRRVHGYTF; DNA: TGTGCCACCAGCAGAGATACCCACAGGCGGGTGCATGGCTACACCTTC
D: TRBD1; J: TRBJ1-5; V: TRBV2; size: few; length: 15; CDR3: CASREQGARNQPQHF; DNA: TGTGCCAGCAGGGAACAGGGGGCAAGGAATCAGCCCCAGCATTTT
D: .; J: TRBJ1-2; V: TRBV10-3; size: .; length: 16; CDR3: CAISDPTLTGPYGYTF; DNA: TGTGCCATCAGTGACCCTACCTTGACAGGCCCCTATGGCTACACCTTC
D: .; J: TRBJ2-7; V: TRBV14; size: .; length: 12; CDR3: CASSPQGFEQYF; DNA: TGTGCCAGCAGCCCCCAGGGATTTGAGCAGTACTTC
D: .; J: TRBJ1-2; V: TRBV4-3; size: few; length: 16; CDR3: CASSQSGQTPNYGYTF; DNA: TGCGCCAGCAGCCAGAGCGGGCAGACCCCTAACTATGGCTACACCTTC
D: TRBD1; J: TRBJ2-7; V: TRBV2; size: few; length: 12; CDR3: CASGDRLYEQYF; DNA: TGTGCCAGCGGGGACAGACTCTACGAGCAGTACTTC
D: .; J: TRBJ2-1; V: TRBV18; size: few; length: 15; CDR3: CASSPRGGAVHEQFF; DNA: TGTGCCAGCTCACCACGGGGGGGGGCCGTCCATGAGCAGTTCTTC
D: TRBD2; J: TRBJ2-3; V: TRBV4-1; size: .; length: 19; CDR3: CASSQEPGGGLPSTDTQYF; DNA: TGCGCCAGCAGCCAAGAACCGGGCGGGGGGCTCCCCAGCACAGATACGCAGTATTTT
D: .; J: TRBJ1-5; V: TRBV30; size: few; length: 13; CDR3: CAWSPAGNQPQHF; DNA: TGTGCCTGGAGTCCAGCGGGGAATCAGCCCCAGCATTTT
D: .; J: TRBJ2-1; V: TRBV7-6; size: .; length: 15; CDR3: CASSLVGGSYNEQFF; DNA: TGTGCCAGCAGCTTAGTCGGGGGCTCCTACAATGAGCAGTTCTTC
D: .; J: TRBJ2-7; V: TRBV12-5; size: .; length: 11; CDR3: CASGLGYEQYF; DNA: TGTGCTAGTGGTTTGGGCTACGAGCAGTACTTC
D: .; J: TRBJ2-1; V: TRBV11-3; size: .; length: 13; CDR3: CASSLDRGQEQFF; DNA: TGTGCCAGCAGCTTAGATCGTGGACAGGAGCAGTTCTTC
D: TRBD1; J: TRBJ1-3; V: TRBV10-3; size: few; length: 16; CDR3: CAIRGQGREAGNTIYF; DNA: TGTGCCATCAGGGGACAGGGGAGGGAAGCTGGAAACACCATATATTTT
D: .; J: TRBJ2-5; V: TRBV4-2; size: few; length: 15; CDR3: CASSQGGTAGETQYF; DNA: TGTGCCAGCAGCCAAGGAGGTACGGCTGGCGAGACCCAGTACTTC
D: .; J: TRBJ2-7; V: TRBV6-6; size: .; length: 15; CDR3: CASRPRGISSYEQYF; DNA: TGTGCCAGCAGACCCAGGGGAATCAGCTCCTACGAGCAGTACTTC
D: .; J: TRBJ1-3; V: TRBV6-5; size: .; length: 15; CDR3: CASSAQGGTGNTIYF; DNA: TGTGCCAGCAGTGCACAGGGAGGCACTGGAAACACCATATATTTT
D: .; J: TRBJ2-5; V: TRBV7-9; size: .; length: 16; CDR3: CASSLHGVQYQETQYF; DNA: TGTGCCAGCAGCTTACATGGGGTTCAGTACCAAGAGACCCAGTACTTC
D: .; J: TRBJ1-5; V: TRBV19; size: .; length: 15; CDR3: CASSITLYSNQPQHF; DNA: TGTGCCAGTAGTATTACACTTTATAGCAATCAGCCCCAGCATTTT
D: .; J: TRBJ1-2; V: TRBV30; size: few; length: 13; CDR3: CAWRRGGAGGYTF; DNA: TGTGCCTGGAGGAGGGGGGGGGCTGGAGGCTACACCTTC
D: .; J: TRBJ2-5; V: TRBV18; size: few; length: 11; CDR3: CASSRKETQYF; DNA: TGTGCCAGCTCACGTAAAGAGACCCAGTACTTC
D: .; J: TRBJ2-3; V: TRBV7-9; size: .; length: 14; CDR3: CASSPPSLTDTQYF; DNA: TGTGCCAGCAGCCCGCCCTCCCTCACAGATACGCAGTATTTT
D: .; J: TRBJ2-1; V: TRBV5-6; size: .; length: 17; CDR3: CASSFPPTALINNEQFF; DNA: TGTGCCAGCAGCTTCCCCCCGACGGCGTTGATCAACAATGAGCAGTTCTTC
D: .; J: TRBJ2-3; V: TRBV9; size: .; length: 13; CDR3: CASSVEVRDTQYF; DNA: TGTGCCAGCAGCGTAGAGGTCCGAGATACGCAGTATTTT
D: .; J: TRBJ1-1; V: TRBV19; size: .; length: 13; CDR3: CASSIQVPTEAFF; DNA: TGTGCCAGTAGTATTCAGGTACCTACTGAAGCTTTCTTT
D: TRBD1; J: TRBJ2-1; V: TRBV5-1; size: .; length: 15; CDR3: CATQAGTGGHNEQFF; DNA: TGCGCCACCCAGGCTGGGACAGGGGGCCACAATGAGCAGTTCTTC
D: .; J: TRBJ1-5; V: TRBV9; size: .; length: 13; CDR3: CASSARGGRPQHF; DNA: TGTGCCAGCAGCGCTAGGGGGGGAAGGCCCCAGCATTTT
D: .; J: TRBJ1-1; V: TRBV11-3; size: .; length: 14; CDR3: CASSSSGRNTEAFF; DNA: TGTGCCAGCAGCTCTTCCGGGAGGAACACTGAAGCTTTCTTT